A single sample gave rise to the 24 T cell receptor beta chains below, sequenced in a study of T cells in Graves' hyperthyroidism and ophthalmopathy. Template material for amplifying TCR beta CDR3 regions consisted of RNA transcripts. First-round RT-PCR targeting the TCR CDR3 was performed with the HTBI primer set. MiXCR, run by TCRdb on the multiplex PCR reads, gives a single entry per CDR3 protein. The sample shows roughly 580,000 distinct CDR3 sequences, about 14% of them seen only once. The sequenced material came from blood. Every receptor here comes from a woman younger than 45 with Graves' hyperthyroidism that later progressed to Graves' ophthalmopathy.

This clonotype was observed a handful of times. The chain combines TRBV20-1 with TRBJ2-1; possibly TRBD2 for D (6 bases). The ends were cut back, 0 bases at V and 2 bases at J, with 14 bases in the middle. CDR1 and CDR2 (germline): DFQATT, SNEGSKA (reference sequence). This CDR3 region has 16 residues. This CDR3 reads CSAREWAGPTYNEQFF. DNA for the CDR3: TGCAGTGCTAGAGAATGGGCGGGACCCACCTACAATGAGCAGTTCTTC.

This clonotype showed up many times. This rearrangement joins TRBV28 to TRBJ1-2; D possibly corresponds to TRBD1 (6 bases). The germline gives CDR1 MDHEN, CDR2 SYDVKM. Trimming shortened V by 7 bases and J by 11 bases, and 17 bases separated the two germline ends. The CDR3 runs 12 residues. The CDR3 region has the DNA TGTGCCAGCAATCTAAGGGGGGGGCCTTACACCTTC. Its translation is CASNLRGGPYTF.

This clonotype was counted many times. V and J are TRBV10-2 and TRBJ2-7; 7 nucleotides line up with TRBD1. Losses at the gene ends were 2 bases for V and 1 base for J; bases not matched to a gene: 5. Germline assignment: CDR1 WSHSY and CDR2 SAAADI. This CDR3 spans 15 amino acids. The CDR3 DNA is TGCGCCAGCAGTGAGACAGGGGCAGGTTCCTACGAGCAGTACTTC. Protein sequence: CASSETGAGSYEQYF.

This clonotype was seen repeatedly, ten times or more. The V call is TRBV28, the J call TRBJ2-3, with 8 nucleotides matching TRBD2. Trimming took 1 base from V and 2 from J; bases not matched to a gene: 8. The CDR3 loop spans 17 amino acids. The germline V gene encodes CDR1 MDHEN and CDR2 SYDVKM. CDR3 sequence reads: CASSLFSGTRTTDTQYF. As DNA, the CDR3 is TGTGCCAGCAGTTTATTTAGCGGGACAAGGACCACAGATACGCAGTATTTT. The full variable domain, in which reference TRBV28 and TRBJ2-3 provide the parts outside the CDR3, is DVKVTQSSRYLVKRTGEKVFLECVQDMDHENMFWYRQDPGLGLRLIYFSYDVKMKEKGDIPEGYSVSREKKERFSLILESASTNQTSMYLCASSLFSGTRTTDTQYFGPGTRLTVL.

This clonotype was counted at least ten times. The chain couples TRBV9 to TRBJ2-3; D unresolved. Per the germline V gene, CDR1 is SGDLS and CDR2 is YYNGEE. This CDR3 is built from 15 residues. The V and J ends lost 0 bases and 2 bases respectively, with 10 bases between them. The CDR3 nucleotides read TGTGCCAGCAGCGTAGGGTTAGCCTACACAGATACGCAGTATTTT. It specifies CASSVGLAYTDTQYF.

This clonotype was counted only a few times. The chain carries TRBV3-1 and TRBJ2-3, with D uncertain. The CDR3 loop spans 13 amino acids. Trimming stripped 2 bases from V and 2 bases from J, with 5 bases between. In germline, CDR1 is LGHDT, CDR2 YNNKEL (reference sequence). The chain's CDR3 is CASSQTATDTQYF. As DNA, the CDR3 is TGTGCCAGCAGCCAAACGGCCACAGATACGCAGTATTTT.

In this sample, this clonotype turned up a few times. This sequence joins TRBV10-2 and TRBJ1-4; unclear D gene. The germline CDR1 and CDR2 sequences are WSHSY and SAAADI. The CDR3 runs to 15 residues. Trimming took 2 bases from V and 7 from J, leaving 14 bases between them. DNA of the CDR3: TGCGCCAGCAGTGAGAAGTGGACGGGCACTGAAAAACTGTTTTTT. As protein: CASSEKWTGTEKLFF.

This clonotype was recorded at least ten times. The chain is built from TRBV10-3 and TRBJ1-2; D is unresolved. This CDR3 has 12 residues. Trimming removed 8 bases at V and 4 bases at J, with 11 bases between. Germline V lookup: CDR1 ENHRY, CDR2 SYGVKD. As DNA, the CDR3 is TGTGCCATCGCCAGCCGTCCCTATGGCTACACCTTC. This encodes CAIASRPYGYTF.

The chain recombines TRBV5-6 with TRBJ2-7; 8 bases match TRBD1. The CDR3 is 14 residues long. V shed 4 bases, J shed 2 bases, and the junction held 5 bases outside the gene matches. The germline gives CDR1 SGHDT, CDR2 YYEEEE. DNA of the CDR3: TGTGCCAGCAGCCCGACAGGGGACCCCTACGAGCAGTACTTC. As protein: CASSPTGDPYEQYF.

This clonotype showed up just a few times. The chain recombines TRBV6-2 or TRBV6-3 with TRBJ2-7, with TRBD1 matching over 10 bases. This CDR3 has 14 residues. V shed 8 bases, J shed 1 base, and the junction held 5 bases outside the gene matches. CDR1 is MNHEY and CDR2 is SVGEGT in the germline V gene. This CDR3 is CASRRGQGSYEQYF. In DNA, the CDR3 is TGTGCCAGCCGGCGGGGACAGGGGTCCTACGAGCAGTACTTC.

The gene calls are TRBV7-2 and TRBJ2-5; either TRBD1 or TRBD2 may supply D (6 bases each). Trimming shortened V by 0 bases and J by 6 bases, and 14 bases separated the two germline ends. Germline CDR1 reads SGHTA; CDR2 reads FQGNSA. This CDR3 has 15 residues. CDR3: CASSLALQGRQTQYF. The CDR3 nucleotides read TGTGCCAGCAGCTTAGCGCTCCAGGGGAGGCAGACCCAGTACTTC.

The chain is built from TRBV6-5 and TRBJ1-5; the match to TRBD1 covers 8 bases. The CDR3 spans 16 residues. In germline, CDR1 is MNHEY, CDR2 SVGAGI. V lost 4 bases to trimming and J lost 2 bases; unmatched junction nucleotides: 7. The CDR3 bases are TGTGCCAGCAGTTCCTCTGACAGGGGTCGCAATCAGCCCCAGCATTTT. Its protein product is CASSSSDRGRNQPQHF.

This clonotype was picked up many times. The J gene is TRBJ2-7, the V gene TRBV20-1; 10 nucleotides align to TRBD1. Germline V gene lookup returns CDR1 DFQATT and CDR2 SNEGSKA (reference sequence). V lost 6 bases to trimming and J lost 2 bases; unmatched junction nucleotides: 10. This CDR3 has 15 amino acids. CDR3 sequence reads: CSADVGQGKTYEQYF. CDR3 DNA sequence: TGCAGTGCCGACGTGGGACAGGGGAAGACCTACGAGCAGTACTTC.

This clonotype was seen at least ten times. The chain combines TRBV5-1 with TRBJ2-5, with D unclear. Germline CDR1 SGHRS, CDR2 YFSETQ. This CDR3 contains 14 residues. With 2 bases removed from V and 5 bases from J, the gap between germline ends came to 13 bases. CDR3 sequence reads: CASSFHTNGETQYF. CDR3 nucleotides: TGCGCCAGCAGCTTCCACACGAACGGTGAGACCCAGTACTTC.

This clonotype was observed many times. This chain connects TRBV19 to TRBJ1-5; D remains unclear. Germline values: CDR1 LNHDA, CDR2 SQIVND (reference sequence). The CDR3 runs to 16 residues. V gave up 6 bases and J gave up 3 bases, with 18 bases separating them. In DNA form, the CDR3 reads TGTGCCAGTAGGACCACCCTCTATACCGACAATCAGCCCCAGCATTTT. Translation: CASRTTLYTDNQPQHF.

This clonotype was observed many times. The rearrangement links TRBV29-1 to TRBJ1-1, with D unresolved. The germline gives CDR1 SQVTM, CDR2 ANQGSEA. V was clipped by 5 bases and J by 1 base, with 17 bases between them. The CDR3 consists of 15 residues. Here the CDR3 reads CSVNLLKQPNTEAFF. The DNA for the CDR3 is TGCAGCGTTAACCTCCTTAAACAGCCGAACACTGAAGCTTTCTTT.

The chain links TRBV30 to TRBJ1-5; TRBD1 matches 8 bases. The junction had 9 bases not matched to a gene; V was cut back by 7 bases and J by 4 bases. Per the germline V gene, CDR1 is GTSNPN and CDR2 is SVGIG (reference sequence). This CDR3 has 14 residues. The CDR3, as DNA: TGTGCCTTTACTCAGGGGGCGGGGAATCAGCCCCAGCATTTT. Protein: CAFTQGAGNQPQHF.

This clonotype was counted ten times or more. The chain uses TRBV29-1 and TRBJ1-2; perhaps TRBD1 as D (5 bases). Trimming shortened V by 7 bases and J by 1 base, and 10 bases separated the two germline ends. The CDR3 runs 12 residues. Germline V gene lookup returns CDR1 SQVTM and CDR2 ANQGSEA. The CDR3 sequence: CSGDDLNYGYTF. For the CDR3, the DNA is TGCAGCGGGGACGACCTTAACTATGGCTACACCTTC.

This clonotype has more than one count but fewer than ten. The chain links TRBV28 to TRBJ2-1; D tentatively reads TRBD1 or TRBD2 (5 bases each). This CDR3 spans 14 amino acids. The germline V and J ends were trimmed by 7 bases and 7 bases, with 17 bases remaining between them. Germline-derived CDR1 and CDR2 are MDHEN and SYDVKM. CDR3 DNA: TGTGCCAGCACAATTCCGGGGCCGGAGAATGAGCAGTTCTTC. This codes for CASTIPGPENEQFF.

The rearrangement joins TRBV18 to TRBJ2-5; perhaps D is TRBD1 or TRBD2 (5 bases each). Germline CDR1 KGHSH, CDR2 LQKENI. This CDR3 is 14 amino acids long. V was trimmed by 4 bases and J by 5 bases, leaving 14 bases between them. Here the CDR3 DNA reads TGTGCCAGCTCACTCCAGGAGAGGGGTGAGACCCAGTACTTC. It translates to CASSLQERGETQYF.

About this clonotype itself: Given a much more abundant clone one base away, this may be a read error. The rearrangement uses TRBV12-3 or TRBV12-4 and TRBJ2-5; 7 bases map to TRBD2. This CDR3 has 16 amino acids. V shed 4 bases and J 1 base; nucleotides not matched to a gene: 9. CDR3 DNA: TGTGCCAGCAGTTCCACCATAGCGGGTTTCCAAGAGACCCAGTACTTC. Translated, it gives CASSSTIAGFQETQYF.

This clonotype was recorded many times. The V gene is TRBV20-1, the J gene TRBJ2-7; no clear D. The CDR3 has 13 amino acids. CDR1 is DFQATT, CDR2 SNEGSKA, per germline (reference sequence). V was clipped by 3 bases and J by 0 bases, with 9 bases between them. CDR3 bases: TGCAGTGCTAGGGCCCAGAACTCCTACGAGCAGTACTTC. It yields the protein CSARAQNSYEQYF.

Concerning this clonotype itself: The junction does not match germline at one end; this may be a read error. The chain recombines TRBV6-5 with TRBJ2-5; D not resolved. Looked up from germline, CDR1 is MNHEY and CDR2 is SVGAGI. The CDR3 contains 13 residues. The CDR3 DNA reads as TGTGCCAGCAGTCCACTCCAGCAAGAGACCAAGTACTTC. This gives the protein CASSPLQQETKYF.

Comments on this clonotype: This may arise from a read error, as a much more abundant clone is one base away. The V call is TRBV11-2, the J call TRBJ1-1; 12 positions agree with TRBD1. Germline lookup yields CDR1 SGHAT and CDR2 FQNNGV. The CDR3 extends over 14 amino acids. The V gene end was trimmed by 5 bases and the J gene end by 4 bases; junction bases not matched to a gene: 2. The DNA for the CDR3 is TGTGCCAGCAGCATGGGACAGGGGGCCACTGAAGCTTTCTTT. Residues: CASSMGQGATEAFF.